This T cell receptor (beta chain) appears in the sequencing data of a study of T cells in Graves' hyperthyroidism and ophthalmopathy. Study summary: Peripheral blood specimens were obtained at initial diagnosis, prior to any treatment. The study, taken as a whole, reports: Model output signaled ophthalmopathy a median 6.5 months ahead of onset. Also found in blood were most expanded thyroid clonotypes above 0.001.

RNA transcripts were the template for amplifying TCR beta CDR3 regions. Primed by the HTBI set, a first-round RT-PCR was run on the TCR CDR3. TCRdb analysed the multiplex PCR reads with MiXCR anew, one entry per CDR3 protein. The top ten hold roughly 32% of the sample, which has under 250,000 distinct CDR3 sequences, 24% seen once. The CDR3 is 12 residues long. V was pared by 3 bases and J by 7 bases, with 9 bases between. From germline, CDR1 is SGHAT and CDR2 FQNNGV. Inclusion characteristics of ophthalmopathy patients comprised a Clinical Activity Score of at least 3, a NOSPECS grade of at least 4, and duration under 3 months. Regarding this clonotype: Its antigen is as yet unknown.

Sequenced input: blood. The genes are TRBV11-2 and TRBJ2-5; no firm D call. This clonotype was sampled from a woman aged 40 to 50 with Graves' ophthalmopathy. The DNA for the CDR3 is TGTGCCAGCAGCTTTCCCCTTGGGACCCAGTACTTC. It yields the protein CASSFPLGTQYF. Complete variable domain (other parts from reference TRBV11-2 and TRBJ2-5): EAGVAQSPRYKIIEKRQSVAFWCNPISGHATLYWYQQILGQGPKLLIQFQNNGVVDDSQLPKDRFSAERLKGVDSTLKIQPAKLEDSAVYLCASSFPLGTQYFGPGTRLLVL.